These 25 T cell receptor beta chains were all obtained from the same sample, sequenced in a study of blood T cells in healthy people across ages. Next came a second PCR, run for roughly 6 to 11 cycles, which used a sample-barcoded 5' primer along with a J-beta primer mix. Each CDR3 protein is one row after TCRdb ran MiXCR on the 5' RACE reads. Of about 1.4 million distinct CDR3 sequences listed, approximately 60% were seen once; the top ten hold about 6.3%. The sample taken for sequencing was blood. These receptors came from a man younger than 35 in good health.

A few counts support this clonotype. V and J are TRBV10-1 and TRBJ2-7; 12 positions agree with TRBD2. J gave up 7 bases and V 3 bases, and 10 bases lay outside the gene matches. The germline V gene has CDR1 WNHNN and CDR2 SYGVQD (reference sequence). The length of the CDR3 is 16 residues. The CDR3 loop reads CASSDPTGTSGWEQYF. CDR3 nucleotides: TGCGCCAGCAGTGACCCGACCGGGACTAGCGGGTGGGAGCAGTACTTC.

This chain links TRBV9 with TRBJ1-4, with D unclear. With 3 bases removed from V and 3 bases from J, the gap between germline ends came to 9 bases. Germline CDR1 reads SGDLS; CDR2 reads YYNGEE. The CDR3 runs to 14 residues. The DNA for the CDR3 is TGTGCCAGCAGCGGTGCGCCCTCTAATGAAAAACTGTTTTTT. Encoded protein: CASSGAPSNEKLFF.

DNA of the CDR3: TGCAGTGCTAGAGGTCCGGCGGGAGGGCCTTACAATGAGCAGTTCTTC. It encodes CSARGPAGGPYNEQFF. V and J are TRBV20-1 and TRBJ2-1; 9 bases fit TRBD2. CDR3 length: 16 amino acids. The V and J ends lost 1 base and 4 bases, in that order; junction bases with no gene match: 8. Germline CDR1 DFQATT, CDR2 SNEGSKA (reference sequence).

This sequence joins TRBV5-1 and TRBJ1-2; D is uncertain. CDR3 size: 13 residues. V was shortened by 0 bases and J by 6 bases, with 9 bases between the two germline ends. CDR1 and CDR2 from the germline V gene are SGHRS and YFSETQ. The CDR3 here is CASSLEAAHGYTF. The DNA of the CDR3 is TGCGCCAGCAGCTTGGAGGCTGCCCATGGCTACACCTTC.

This clonotype was observed a few times. V and J are TRBV20-1 and TRBJ2-3; D possibly corresponds to TRBD2 (7 bases). V lost 7 bases, J lost 4 bases, and 15 bases lay in between. Germline V CDR1 and CDR2: DFQATT, SNEGSKA (reference sequence). The CDR3 has 13 residues. Here the CDR3 DNA reads TGCAGTGTAGGGAGGGGGACGTCAGATACGCAGTATTTT. It specifies CSVGRGTSDTQYF.

The genes are TRBV18 and TRBJ1-6, with D possibly matching TRBD1 (6 bases). This CDR3 comprises 15 residues. Germline loops: CDR1 KGHSH, CDR2 LQKENI. Trimming removed 3 bases from V and 5 bases from J, with 11 bases in between. The CDR3 loop reads CASSPQDSDNSPLHF. Here the CDR3 DNA reads TGTGCCAGCTCACCTCAGGACAGCGATAATTCACCCCTCCACTTT.

The chain uses TRBV28 and TRBJ2-7; the D is unclear. This CDR3 region has 12 residues. Germline CDR1 reads MDHEN; CDR2 reads SYDVKM. Trimming left V 7 bases short and J 1 base short, with 8 bases between. In DNA form, the CDR3 reads TGTGCCAGCACCACTAATTCCTACGAGCAGTACTTC. Translation: CASTTNSYEQYF.

Remarks on this clonotype: One junction end does not reproduce the germline sequence, and a read error may be involved. This sequence joins TRBV14 and TRBJ1-2, with D perhaps TRBD1 (5 bases). The CDR3 contains 16 residues. CDR1 is SGHDN, CDR2 FVKESK, per germline. In DNA form, the CDR3 reads TGTGCCAGCAGCCAAGATGGGAGGGGCCCCAGCTATGGCTGCACCTTC. Translated, it gives CASSQDGRGPSYGCTF.

The gene calls are TRBV28 and TRBJ2-7, with a possible D match to TRBD1 (5 bases). Germline V CDR1 and CDR2: MDHEN, SYDVKM. The germline V and J ends were trimmed by 2 bases and 4 bases, with 21 bases remaining between them. The CDR3 length is 17 residues. The CDR3 DNA follows: TGTGCCAGCAGTTTAGGCAACAGGTGGCTTGTCAATTACGAGCAGTACTTC. Translated: CASSLGNRWLVNYEQYF.

The gene calls are TRBV4-1 and TRBJ2-1; perhaps TRBD2 as D (5 bases). Trimming removed 4 bases from V and 1 base from J, with 11 bases in between. Per the germline V gene, CDR1 is MGHRA and CDR2 is YSYEKL. This CDR3 has 15 amino acids. This chain's CDR3 is CASSLLESSYNEQFF. In nucleotides, the CDR3 is TGCGCCAGCAGCCTACTAGAGAGTTCCTACAATGAGCAGTTCTTC.

This chain uses TRBV12-3 or TRBV12-4 with TRBJ2-1; D may be TRBD2 (5 bases). Deletions cut 6 bases from V and 7 bases from J, with 16 bases between. CDR3 length: 14 residues. The CDR3 coding sequence is TGTGCCAGCAGACCCCGGGGAGTAACAAATGAGCAGTTCTTC. Its translation: CASRPRGVTNEQFF.

The chain employs TRBV6-2 or TRBV6-3 and TRBJ1-5; D ambiguous. The CDR3 consists of 14 residues. Germline-derived CDR1 and CDR2 are MNHEY and SVGEGT. Trimming left V 3 bases short and J 1 base short, with 7 bases between. CDR3 sequence: CASSYRVSNQPQHF. The DNA for the CDR3 is TGTGCCAGCAGTTATAGGGTGAGCAATCAGCCCCAGCATTTT.

This chain joins TRBV6-5 and TRBJ2-6; no reliable D call. The germline V gene has CDR1 MNHEY and CDR2 SVGAGI. The CDR3 consists of 14 residues. With 9 bases removed from V and 0 bases from J, the gap between germline ends came to 9 bases. CDR3 DNA sequence: TGTGCCAGACCACGCTCCTCTGGGGCCAACGTCCTGACTTTC. Its protein is CARPRSSGANVLTF.

The chain has TRBV27 and TRBJ2-3; D unclear. There are 15 residues in the CDR3. Germline V CDR1 and CDR2: MNHEY, SMNVEV (reference sequence). Trimming stripped 1 base from V and 4 bases from J, with 12 bases between. Here the CDR3 DNA reads TGTGCCAGCAGTTTATTCCCCCCAAGCTCAGATACGCAGTATTTT. Protein product: CASSLFPPSSDTQYF.

In its sample, this clonotype was seen once. The germline gene is not matched at one end of the junction; a read error may be the cause. The rearrangement uses TRBV6-2 or TRBV6-3 and TRBJ2-1; 8 nucleotides match TRBD1. This CDR3 is built from 15 residues. Germline V lookup: CDR1 MNHEY, CDR2 SVGEGT. CDR3 coding DNA: TGTGCCGGCAGTTACGGGCAGGGGGCCAAGAGCCAGCAGTTCTTC. Its protein product is CAGSYGQGAKSQQFF.

This clonotype was recorded at least ten times. V usage is TRBV7-2 and J usage is TRBJ2-6; the D is unclear. The CDR3 has 15 residues. Looked up from germline, CDR1 is SGHTA and CDR2 is FQGNSA. Trimming cost V 1 base and J 3 bases, with 7 bases left between them. CDR3 residues: CASSLDRVGANVLTF. CDR3 nucleotide sequence: TGTGCCAGCAGCTTAGACCGGGTTGGGGCCAACGTCCTGACTTTC.

The gene calls are TRBV5-5 and TRBJ2-7, with D hard to call. V was pared by 0 bases and J by 2 bases, with 9 bases between. Germline V gene lookup returns CDR1 SGHKS and CDR2 YYEKEE (reference sequence). The CDR3 is 14 amino acids. The CDR3 region has the DNA TGTGCCAGCAGCTTGGGGGTAGTCACCTACGAGCAGTACTTC. This encodes CASSLGVVTYEQYF. The whole variable domain, remainder taken from reference TRBV5-5 and TRBJ2-7, is DAGVTQSPTHLIKTRGQQVTLRCSPISGHKSVSWYQQVLGQGPQFIFQYYEKEERGRGNFPDRFSARQFPNYSSELNVNALLLGDSALYLCASSLGVVTYEQYFGPGTRLTVT.

The chain couples TRBV12-3 or TRBV12-4 to TRBJ2-7; TRBD1 aligns across 9 bases. The CDR3 sequence is 15 residues long. With V trimmed by 7 bases and J by 0 bases, 7 bases remained unmatched. CDR3 sequence: CASNNPGQGSYEQYF. CDR3 sequence (DNA): TGTGCCAGCAATAACCCGGGACAGGGCTCCTACGAGCAGTACTTC.

In this sample, this clonotype turned up a few times. The V and J genes are TRBV11-2 and TRBJ2-3, with D tentatively TRBD2 (6 bases). V lost 4 bases to trimming and J lost 0 bases, with 11 bases between them. The germline V gene has CDR1 SGHAT and CDR2 FQNNGV. CDR3 length: 15 residues. The CDR3 sequence: CASSSGLSSTDTQYF. The CDR3 region has the DNA TGTGCCAGCAGCTCCGGACTATCTAGCACAGATACGCAGTATTTT.

The gene calls are TRBV12-3 or TRBV12-4 and TRBJ1-5; D remains ambiguous. Trimming stripped 3 bases from V and 7 bases from J, with 10 bases between. CDR3 length: 13 residues. CDR3 in amino acids: CASSFGSGQPQHF. The CDR3 DNA reads as TGTGCCAGCAGTTTCGGATCGGGGCAGCCCCAGCATTTT.

CDR3 nucleotides: TGCAGTGCTAGAGATGGCAGCGGGAGACTAGGGACCCAGTACTTC. Protein product: CSARDGSGRLGTQYF. The chain uses TRBV20-1 and TRBJ2-5, with 8 nucleotides matching TRBD2. This CDR3 contains 15 residues. The germline gives CDR1 DFQATT, CDR2 SNEGSKA (reference sequence). The junction had 10 bases not matched to a gene; V was cut back by 0 bases and J by 7 bases.

The table lists this clonotype with a few counts. V is TRBV4-2 and J is TRBJ2-7; D remains unclear. The CDR3 covers 16 residues. V was trimmed by 0 bases and J by 4 bases, leaving 16 bases between them. Germline CDR1 is LGHNA and CDR2 is YNFKEQ. CDR3 loop: CASSQDAAAGRYEQYF. DNA for the CDR3: TGTGCCAGCAGCCAAGACGCGGCAGCAGGACGGTACGAGCAGTACTTC.

This clonotype has a single count. The chain couples TRBV5-1 to TRBJ2-1; D remains unclear. Germline V gives CDR1 SGHRS, CDR2 YFSETQ. Trimming took 0 bases from V and 4 from J, leaving 11 bases between them. CDR3 size: 15 residues. The CDR3 sequence is CASSLDSTSYNEQFF. The CDR3 nucleotides read TGCGCCAGCAGCTTGGACTCCACCTCGTACAATGAGCAGTTCTTC.

Only a few counts were recorded for this clonotype. This chain links TRBV29-1 with TRBJ1-1, with unresolved D. V was trimmed by 8 bases and J by 3 bases, leaving 13 bases between them. CDR1 and CDR2 from the germline V gene are SQVTM and ANQGSEA. The CDR3 length is 12 residues. The CDR3 loop is CSSGRRDTEAFF. As DNA, the CDR3 is TGCAGCTCCGGACGGAGGGACACTGAAGCTTTCTTT.

The rearrangement uses TRBV6-5 and TRBJ2-7; possibly TRBD2 for D (5 bases). Between the trimmed V and J ends, which lost 5 bases and 2 bases, there was a span of 13 bases. Germline CDR1 and CDR2: MNHEY and SVGAGI. The CDR3 totals 14 residues. This CDR3 reads CASSDGLVAYEQYF. In DNA form, the CDR3 reads TGTGCCAGCAGTGACGGACTTGTCGCCTACGAGCAGTACTTC.